This note documents a single T cell receptor beta chain sequence. The record originates from a study of T cell changes during pregnancy in multiple sclerosis. Sequenced by immunoSEQ multiplex PCR; TCRdb stores in-frame clones only, minus some. The table records about 50,000 clones, 92% of them present only once. Germline-derived CDR1 and CDR2 are LGHNA and YNFKEQ. Trimming removed 0 bases at V and 2 bases at J, with 10 bases between. This CDR3 contains 15 residues. The TCR comes from a female donor with multiple sclerosis, enrolled in a pregnancy study. The V gene is TRBV4-2, the J gene TRBJ1-1; possibly TRBD1 for D (5 bases). This material consisted of CD4+ T cells from peripheral blood mononuclear cells, taken after pregnancy. Written as DNA, the CDR3 is TGTGCCAGCAGCCAAGATAGAACAGGTAACACTGAAGCTTTCTTT. Its protein is CASSQDRTGNTEAFF.